Each of the 13 T cell receptor beta chains below was sequenced from the same sample in a study of vaccination effects on CD4 cells after COVID-19. Before sequencing took place, the ViraFEST assay used viral peptide pools to expand antigen-specific CD4+ T cells. Subsequent to a culture period of nine to ten days, CD4+ T cells were isolated. SARS-CoV-2 infection was confirmed by PCR in the person between March and December 2020. Everyone in the study got two shots of either the BNT162b2 or mRNA-1273 vaccine. No cognate antigen is known for these TCRs. Clones were read by immunoSEQ multiplex PCR, and TCRdb kept only the in-frame ones, dropping some. This table has 14,000 or so clones, around 78% appearing once. The sequencing used CD4+ T cells from PBMCs cultured with HCoV-NL63 spike peptides, collected after COVID-19 vaccination. These receptors all stem from a human donor who had a prior SARS-CoV-2 infection.

The J gene is TRBJ2-3, the V gene TRBV4-1; D is perhaps TRBD1 (5 bases). The germline CDR1 and CDR2 sequences are MGHRA and YSYEKL. The CDR3 sequence is 15 residues long. The V gene lost 0 bases and the J gene lost 5 bases, with 12 bases spanning the gap. The CDR3 bases are TGCGCCAGCAGCCAAGATTTCCAGGGCAAAGATACGCAGTATTTT. It is translated as CASSQDFQGKDTQYF.

The chain joins TRBV5-1 to TRBJ2-5; 11 bases align to TRBD2. V was clipped by 1 base and J by 1 base; unmatched bases: 18. Germline V gene lookup returns CDR1 SGHRS and CDR2 YFSETQ. The CDR3 spans 21 residues. CDR3 region: CASSLPEWSSGGHSSQETQYF. In nucleotides, the CDR3 is TGCGCCAGCAGCTTGCCCGAATGGTCTAGCGGGGGGCATAGTTCCCAAGAGACCCAGTACTTC.

The CDR3 sequence is CASSLGRGAYDTEAFF. CDR3 sequence (DNA): TGCGCCAGCAGCTTGGGTAGGGGGGCATATGACACTGAAGCTTTCTTT. The chain links TRBV5-1 to TRBJ1-1, with TRBD1 as a possible D gene (6 bases). CDR1 and CDR2 (germline): SGHRS, YFSETQ. The CDR3 has 16 residues. The V end lost 0 bases, the J end lost 3 bases, and 15 bases lay between the germline ends.

The rearrangement links TRBV7-2 to TRBJ1-4; maybe TRBD1 (6 bases). The CDR3 has 15 amino acids. The V end was cut by 1 base, the J end by 4 bases, with 10 bases between. Germline assignment: CDR1 SGHTA and CDR2 FQGNSA. The CDR3 sequence: CASSLVGTLNEKLFF. DNA of the CDR3: TGTGCCAGCAGCTTAGTTGGGACACTTAATGAAAAACTGTTTTTT.

A few counts support this clone. This chain connects TRBV18 to TRBJ2-3; TRBD1 aligns across 8 bases. Germline loops: CDR1 KGHSH, CDR2 LQKENI. Trimming cost V 1 base and J 2 bases; bases outside gene matches: 5. The CDR3 spans 16 residues. CDR3 in amino acids: CASSPRGQGSTDTQYF. CDR3 nucleotides: TGTGCCAGCTCACCACGAGGACAGGGCTCCACAGATACGCAGTATTTT. Full variable domain (rest looked up from reference TRBV18 and TRBJ2-3): NAGVMQNPRHLVRRRGQEARLRCSPMKGHSHVYWYRQLPEEGLKFMVYLQKENIIDESGMPKERFSAEFPKEGPSILRIQQVVRGDSAAYFCASSPRGQGSTDTQYFGPGTRLTVL.

This clone was found once. The rearrangement links TRBV6-5 to TRBJ1-1; 7 bases are shared with TRBD1. With V trimmed by 2 bases and J by 4 bases, 7 bases remained unmatched. The germline gives CDR1 MNHEY, CDR2 SVGAGI. The CDR3 is made up of 15 amino acids. The CDR3 loop is CASSYQPGTATEAFF. CDR3 DNA: TGTGCCAGCAGTTACCAGCCCGGGACAGCCACTGAAGCTTTCTTT.

J is TRBJ2-5 and V is TRBV11-1; 11 bases are shared with TRBD1. This CDR3 region has 17 residues. V was clipped by 0 bases and J by 3 bases; unmatched bases: 6. Germline V CDR1 and CDR2: SGHAT, FQDESV (reference sequence). The CDR3 loop is CASSLAPPGQGEETQYF. The CDR3 bases are TGTGCCAGCAGCTTAGCCCCCCCGGGACAGGGGGAAGAGACCCAGTACTTC. Full variable domain (rest looked up from reference TRBV11-1 and TRBJ2-5): EAEVAQSPRYKITEKSQAVAFWCDPISGHATLYWYRQILGQGPELLVQFQDESVVDDSQLPKDRFSAERLKGVDSTLKIQPAELGDSAMYLCASSLAPPGQGEETQYFGPGTRLLVL.

This clone was seen only once. This rearrangement joins TRBV5-1 to TRBJ2-3, with TRBD2 as a possible D gene (5 bases). V lost 0 bases, J lost 6 bases, and 11 bases lay in between. The CDR3 is 14 residues long. CDR1 is SGHRS, CDR2 YFSETQ, per germline. The CDR3 is CASSLGRLDDTQYF. CDR3 nucleotides: TGCGCCAGCAGCTTGGGGAGGCTTGACGATACGCAGTATTTT.

This clone has just one count. V is TRBV30 and J is TRBJ2-3; a weak D match, TRBD2 (6 bases). Trimming cost V 0 bases and J 5 bases, with 12 bases left between them. This CDR3 region has 14 residues. Germline V lookup: CDR1 GTSNPN, CDR2 SVGIG (reference sequence). Here the CDR3 reads CAWSVGGYEDTQYF. CDR3 bases: TGTGCCTGGAGTGTAGGAGGGTACGAAGATACGCAGTATTTT.

The table lists this clone with a count of one. The genes are TRBV12-5 and TRBJ2-4; perhaps TRBD1 as D (5 bases). V was pared by 7 bases and J by 0 bases, with 16 bases between. The germline V gene has CDR1 LGHNT and CDR2 FRNRAP. The CDR3 spans 16 residues. The CDR3 is CASALGQRLAKNIQYF. CDR3 nucleotide sequence: TGTGCTAGTGCCCTCGGACAAAGACTAGCCAAAAACATTCAGTACTTC.

The chain carries TRBV18 and TRBJ1-3; possible D gene TRBD1, 5 bases. V lost 2 bases to trimming and J lost 3 bases, with 8 bases between them. The CDR3 covers 14 residues. The germline CDR1 and CDR2 sequences are KGHSH and LQKENI. CDR3 region: CASSPGADGNTIYF. The DNA for the CDR3 is TGTGCCAGCTCACCAGGGGCTGATGGAAACACCATATATTTT.

J is TRBJ1-2 and V is TRBV7-8; tentatively, D is TRBD1 (6 bases). Looked up from germline, CDR1 is SGHVS and CDR2 is FQNEAQ. The CDR3 spans 16 residues. V was shortened by 5 bases and J by 0 bases, with 16 bases between the two germline ends. The CDR3 DNA reads TGTGCCAGCAGCCACCGAACAGGGCCCGCTAACTATGGCTACACCTTC. It yields the protein CASSHRTGPANYGYTF.

The J gene is TRBJ2-4, the V gene TRBV9, with D possibly matching TRBD2 (7 bases). Trimming stripped 0 bases from V and 6 bases from J, with 10 bases between. The CDR3 length is 14 residues. Germline-derived CDR1 and CDR2 are SGDLS and YYNGEE. DNA for the CDR3: TGTGCCAGCAGCGTAGAGGGAGGGGGAAACATTCAGTACTTC. It codes for CASSVEGGGNIQYF.